This is a list of T cell receptor beta chains from one sample in a study of blood T cell repertoires in COVID-19. Generated by immunoSEQ multiplex PCR, the TCRdb table keeps only in-frame clones and is missing some. The profile covers some 150,000 clones, with about 89% appearing a single time and less than 3.5% taken by the ten largest. Sequences were obtained from peripheral blood. The receptors shown here come from a man in his 70s with acute or convalescent COVID-19. Each CDR3 is given with its conserved first and last residue. A D gene is named only where the DNA matches it firmly. Where a row states a size, it is once, few, many or the class of an expanded clone; other rows omit it.

j_call: TRBJ2-7
d_call: TRBD1
clone_size: .
v_call: TRBV4-1
cdr3_aa: CASSQVPDRARAGEQYF
cdr3_nt: TGCGCCAGCAGCCAAGTCCCCGACAGGGCCCGGGCCGGCGAGCAGTACTTC

j_call: TRBJ1-6
d_call: TRBD1
clone_size: .
v_call: TRBV7-2
cdr3_aa: CASSPGTGVIISSPLHF
cdr3_nt: TGTGCCAGCAGCCCCGGGACAGGGGTCATCATTAGTTCACCCCTCCACTTT

j_call: TRBJ2-1
d_call: .
clone_size: .
v_call: TRBV3-1/TRBV3-2
cdr3_aa: CASSQRLFYNEQFF
cdr3_nt: TGTGCCAGCAGCCAACGACTATTCTACAATGAGCAGTTCTTC

j_call: TRBJ1-5
d_call: .
clone_size: .
v_call: TRBV28
cdr3_aa: CASSLPDIVFLRHF
cdr3_nt: TGTGCCAGCAGTCTCCCGGACATCGTCTTTTTGAGGCATTTT

j_call: TRBJ1-1
d_call: .
clone_size: .
v_call: TRBV30
cdr3_aa: CAWSSGDTEAFF
cdr3_nt: TGTGCCTGGAGTTCCGGGGACACTGAAGCTTTCTTT

j_call: TRBJ1-6
d_call: .
clone_size: .
v_call: TRBV9
cdr3_aa: CASSVGTGYYNSPLHF
cdr3_nt: TGTGCCAGCAGCGTAGGAACAGGGTATTATAATTCACCCCTCCACTTT

j_call: TRBJ1-1
d_call: TRBD1
clone_size: .
v_call: TRBV6-5
cdr3_aa: CASRGQALSTEAFF
cdr3_nt: TGTGCCAGCCGGGGACAGGCCCTATCCACTGAAGCTTTCTTT

j_call: TRBJ1-1
d_call: TRBD1
clone_size: .
v_call: TRBV5-1
cdr3_aa: CASSLWADRGNTEAFF
cdr3_nt: TGCGCCAGCAGCTTGTGGGCGGACAGGGGGAACACTGAAGCTTTCTTT

j_call: TRBJ2-1
d_call: .
clone_size: .
v_call: TRBV14
cdr3_aa: CASSPLDYNEQFF
cdr3_nt: TGTGCCAGCTCACCCCTAGACTACAATGAGCAGTTCTTC

j_call: TRBJ1-2
d_call: .
clone_size: .
v_call: TRBV4-1
cdr3_aa: CASSQARGIETANYGYTF
cdr3_nt: TGCGCCAGCAGCCAAGCTAGGGGAATAGAAACAGCTAACTATGGCTACACCTTC

j_call: TRBJ2-1
d_call: TRBD2
clone_size: .
v_call: TRBV15
cdr3_aa: CATSRSGLAGLNEQFF
cdr3_nt: TGTGCCACCAGCAGATCGGGACTAGCGGGGCTGAATGAGCAGTTCTTC

j_call: TRBJ2-1
d_call: TRBD2
clone_size: .
v_call: TRBV3-1/TRBV3-2
cdr3_aa: CASSSGPYNEQFF
cdr3_nt: TGTGCCAGCTCTAGCGGACCCTACAATGAGCAGTTCTTC

j_call: TRBJ1-1
d_call: .
clone_size: .
v_call: TRBV6-4
cdr3_aa: CASSAGSGTEAFF
cdr3_nt: TGTGCCAGCAGTGCTGGGAGTGGGACTGAAGCTTTCTTT

j_call: TRBJ1-2
d_call: TRBD1
clone_size: .
v_call: TRBV5-1
cdr3_aa: CASSVGFGTGSHRDAGYTF
cdr3_nt: TGCGCCAGCAGCGTCGGGTTCGGGACAGGGTCTCATCGCGACGCTGGCTACACCTTC

j_call: TRBJ2-5
d_call: .
clone_size: .
v_call: TRBV7-9
cdr3_aa: CASSSTGKETQYF
cdr3_nt: TGTGCCAGCAGCTCTACAGGGAAAGAGACCCAGTACTTC

j_call: TRBJ2-1
d_call: .
clone_size: .
v_call: TRBV5-1
cdr3_aa: CASSHSTTGGEQFF
cdr3_nt: TGCGCCAGCTCACACTCAACCACCGGGGGTGAGCAGTTCTTC

j_call: TRBJ2-1
d_call: TRBD1
clone_size: .
v_call: TRBV27
cdr3_aa: CASIGGTGIYNEQFF
cdr3_nt: TGTGCCAGCATCGGTGGGACAGGGATCTACAATGAGCAGTTCTTC

j_call: TRBJ1-4
d_call: .
clone_size: .
v_call: TRBV10-1
cdr3_aa: CASSKDKFNEKLFF
cdr3_nt: TGCGCCAGCAGTAAGGACAAGTTTAATGAAAAACTGTTTTTT

j_call: TRBJ2-3
d_call: .
clone_size: .
v_call: TRBV25-1
cdr3_aa: CASSESGWRDLDTQYF
cdr3_nt: TGTGCCAGCAGTGAAAGTGGTTGGCGGGACCTAGATACGCAGTATTTT

j_call: TRBJ2-3
d_call: TRBD2
clone_size: .
v_call: TRBV29-1
cdr3_aa: CSDTTSGEFSTDTQYF
cdr3_nt: TGCAGCGACACTACTAGCGGGGAATTTAGCACAGATACGCAGTATTTT

j_call: TRBJ2-1
d_call: .
clone_size: .
v_call: TRBV7-9
cdr3_aa: CASSSILGGPYNEQFF
cdr3_nt: TGTGCCAGCAGCTCCATCTTGGGGGGTCCCTACAATGAGCAGTTCTTC

j_call: TRBJ1-4
d_call: .
clone_size: few
v_call: TRBV30
cdr3_aa: CAWTSWGGNEKLFF
cdr3_nt: TGTGCCTGGACCAGCTGGGGGGGAAATGAAAAACTGTTTTTT

j_call: TRBJ2-5
d_call: .
clone_size: .
v_call: TRBV7-2
cdr3_aa: CASSLVTSGTQYF
cdr3_nt: TGTGCCAGCAGCTTAGTCACCTCCGGGACCCAGTACTTC